The 7 T cell receptor beta chains below were found in one sample sequenced in a study of blood T cell repertoires in COVID-19. Some clones are missing from TCRdb's copy, which holds only in-frame ones; the method was immunoSEQ multiplex PCR. This table has around 180,000 clones, 85% to 90% appearing once. Sequencing was done on a sample of peripheral blood. The receptors were sampled from a woman aged 25 to 39 with active or convalescent COVID-19.

This sequence joins TRBV9 and TRBJ2-3; D remains ambiguous. Germline values: CDR1 SGDLS, CDR2 YYNGEE. The V end was cut by 0 bases, the J end by 0 bases, with 5 bases between. This CDR3 spans 14 amino acids. CDR3 protein: CASSVEPSTDTQYF. In DNA form, the CDR3 reads TGTGCCAGCAGCGTAGAGCCCAGCACAGATACGCAGTATTTT. The full variable domain, in which reference TRBV9 and TRBJ2-3 provide the parts outside the CDR3, is DSGVTQTPKHLITATGQRVTLRCSPRSGDLSVYWYQQSLDQGLQFLIQYYNGEERAKGNILERFSAQQFPDLHSELNLSSLELGDSALYFCASSVEPSTDTQYFGPGTRLTVL.

This clone came up a few times. Additional DNA sequences in this sample encode the identical CDR3. V gene TRBV5-4 combines with J gene TRBJ1-2, with D possibly being TRBD1 (6 bases). Germline CDR1 is SGHNT and CDR2 is YYREEE (reference sequence). The CDR3 is 15 residues long. With 3 bases removed from V and 0 bases from J, the gap between germline ends came to 12 bases. Here the CDR3 reads CASSSMTGTNYGYTF. CDR3 nucleotide sequence: TGTGCCAGCAGCTCGATGACAGGAACTAACTATGGCTACACCTTC.

This clone was found once. V gene TRBV6-6 combines with J gene TRBJ1-1; 10 bases match TRBD1. CDR3 size: 14 residues. The ends lost 2 bases at V and 7 bases at J; junction bases unmatched: 4. CDR1 is MNHNY and CDR2 is SVGAGI in the germline V gene (reference sequence). CDR3: CASSYPTGGNEAFF. The CDR3 DNA reads as TGTGCCAGCAGTTACCCGACAGGGGGCAATGAAGCTTTCTTT.

This chain uses TRBV11-2 with TRBJ2-7, with TRBD2 as a possible D gene (5 bases). Trimming took 5 bases from V and 0 from J, leaving 8 bases between them. The CDR3 length is 13 residues. Germline assignment: CDR1 SGHAT and CDR2 FQNNGV. CDR3 protein: CASSRDYSYEQYF. The CDR3 nucleotides read TGTGCCAGCAGCAGAGACTACTCCTACGAGCAGTACTTC.

The chain employs TRBV15 and TRBJ1-2; D perhaps matches TRBD1 (5 bases). Per germline, CDR1 LNHNV and CDR2 YYDKDF (reference sequence). The germline V and J ends were trimmed by 8 bases and 5 bases, with 9 bases remaining between them. The CDR3 spans 11 residues. The chain's CDR3 is CATGRGYGYTF. Written as DNA, the CDR3 is TGTGCCACCGGGCGGGGGTATGGCTACACCTTC.

This clone has only one observation. The CDR3 DNA is TGCGCCAGCAGCCGGGACTTGCAAAACTCCTACGAGCAGTACTTC. Translated, it gives CASSRDLQNSYEQYF. The chain has TRBV4-1 and TRBJ2-7, with D possibly matching TRBD2 (6 bases). This CDR3 region has 15 residues. Per germline, CDR1 MGHRA and CDR2 YSYEKL. V was shortened by 4 bases and J by 0 bases, with 13 bases between the two germline ends.

The J gene is TRBJ1-6, the V gene TRBV27; D gene ambiguous. V lost 3 bases and J lost 5, with 14 bases in between. This CDR3 spans 16 amino acids. Germline V gene data show CDR1 as MNHEY and CDR2 as SMNVEV (reference sequence). Written as DNA, the CDR3 is TGTGCCAGCAGTTTTAGCGGGTGGGCCGATAATTCACCCCTCCACTTT. Its protein is CASSFSGWADNSPLHF.